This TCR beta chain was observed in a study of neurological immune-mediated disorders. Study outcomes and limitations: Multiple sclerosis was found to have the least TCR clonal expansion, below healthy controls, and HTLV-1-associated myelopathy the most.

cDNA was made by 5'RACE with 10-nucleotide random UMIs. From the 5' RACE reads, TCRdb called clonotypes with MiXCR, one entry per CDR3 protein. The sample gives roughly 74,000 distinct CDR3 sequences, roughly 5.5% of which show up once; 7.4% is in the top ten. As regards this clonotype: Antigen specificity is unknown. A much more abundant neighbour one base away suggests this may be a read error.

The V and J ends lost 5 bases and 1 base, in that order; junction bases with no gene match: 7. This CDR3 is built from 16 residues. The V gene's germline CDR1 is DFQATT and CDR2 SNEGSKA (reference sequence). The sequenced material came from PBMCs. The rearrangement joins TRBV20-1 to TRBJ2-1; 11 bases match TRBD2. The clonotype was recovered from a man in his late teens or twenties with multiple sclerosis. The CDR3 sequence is CSALGTSGESYNEQFF. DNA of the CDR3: TGCAGTGCTCTAGGGACTAGCGGTGAATCCTACAATGAGCAGTTCTTC.